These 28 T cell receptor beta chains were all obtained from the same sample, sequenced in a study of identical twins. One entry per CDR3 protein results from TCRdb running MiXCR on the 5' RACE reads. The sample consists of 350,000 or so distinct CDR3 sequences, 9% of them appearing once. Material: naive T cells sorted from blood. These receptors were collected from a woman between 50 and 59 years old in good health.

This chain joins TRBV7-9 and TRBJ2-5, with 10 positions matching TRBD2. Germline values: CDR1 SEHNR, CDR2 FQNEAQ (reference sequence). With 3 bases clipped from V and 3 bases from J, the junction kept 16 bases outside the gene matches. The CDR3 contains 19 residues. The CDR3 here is CASSFSPGLAPLGEETQYF. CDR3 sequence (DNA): TGTGCCAGCAGCTTCTCCCCGGGACTAGCGCCGTTGGGGGAAGAGACCCAGTACTTC.

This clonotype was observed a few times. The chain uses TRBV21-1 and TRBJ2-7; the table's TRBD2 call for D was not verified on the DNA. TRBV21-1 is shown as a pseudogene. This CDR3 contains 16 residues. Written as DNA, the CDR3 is TGTGCCAGCAGCAGAGGGTTCGGGACAGCGGCCTACGAGCAGTACGTC. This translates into CASSRGFGTAAYEQYV.

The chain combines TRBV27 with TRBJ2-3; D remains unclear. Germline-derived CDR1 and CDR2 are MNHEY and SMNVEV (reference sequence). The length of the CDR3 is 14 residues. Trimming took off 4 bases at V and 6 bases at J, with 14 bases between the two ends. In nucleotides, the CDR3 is TGTGCCAGCAGTTCCCGGGCCTTGCGGGATACGCAGTATTTT. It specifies CASSSRALRDTQYF.

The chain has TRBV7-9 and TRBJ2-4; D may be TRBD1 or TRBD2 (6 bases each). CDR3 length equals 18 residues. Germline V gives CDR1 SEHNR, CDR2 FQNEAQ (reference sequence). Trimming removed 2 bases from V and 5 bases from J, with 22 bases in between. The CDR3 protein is CASSLSRLGGAIQNIQYF. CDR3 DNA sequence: TGTGCCAGCAGCTTAAGCCGGTTGGGGGGCGCGATTCAAAACATTCAGTACTTC.

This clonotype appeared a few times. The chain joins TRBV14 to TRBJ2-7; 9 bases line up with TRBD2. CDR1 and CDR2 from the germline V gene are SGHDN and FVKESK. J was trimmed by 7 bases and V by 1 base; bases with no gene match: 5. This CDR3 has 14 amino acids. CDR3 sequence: CASSQVAGVGEQYF. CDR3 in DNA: TGTGCCAGCAGCCAAGTAGCGGGAGTGGGTGAGCAGTACTTC.

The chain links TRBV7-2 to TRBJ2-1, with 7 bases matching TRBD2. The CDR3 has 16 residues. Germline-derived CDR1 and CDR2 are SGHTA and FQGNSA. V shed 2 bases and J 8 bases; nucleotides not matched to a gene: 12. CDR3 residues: CASSLLVGRGGYEQFF. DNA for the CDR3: TGTGCCAGCAGCTTATTGGTGGGCCGGGGAGGGTATGAGCAGTTCTTC. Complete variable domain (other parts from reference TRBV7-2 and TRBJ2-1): GAGVSQSPSNKVTEKGKDVELRCDPISGHTALYWYRQSLGQGLEFLIYFQGNSAPDKSGLPSDRFSAERTGGSVSTLTIQRTQQEDSAVYLCASSLLVGRGGYEQFFGPGTRLTVL.

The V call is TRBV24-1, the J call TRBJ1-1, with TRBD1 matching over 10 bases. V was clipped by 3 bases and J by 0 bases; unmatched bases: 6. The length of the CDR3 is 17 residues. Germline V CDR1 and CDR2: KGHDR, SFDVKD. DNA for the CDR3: TGTGCCACCAGTGATAAAGACAGGGGGCCTATGAACACTGAAGCTTTCTTT. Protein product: CATSDKDRGPMNTEAFF.

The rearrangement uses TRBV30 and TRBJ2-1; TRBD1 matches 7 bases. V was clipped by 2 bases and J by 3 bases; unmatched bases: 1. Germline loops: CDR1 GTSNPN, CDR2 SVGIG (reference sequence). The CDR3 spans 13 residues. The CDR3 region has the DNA TGTGCCTGGAGTTGGGACAGCTACAATGAGCAGTTCTTC. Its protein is CAWSWDSYNEQFF. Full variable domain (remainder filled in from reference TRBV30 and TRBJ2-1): SQTIHQWPATLVQPVGSPLSLECTVEGTSNPNLYWYRQAAGRGLQLLFYSVGIGQISSEVPQNLSASRPQDRQFILSSKKLLLSDSGFYLCAWSWDSYNEQFFGPGTRLTVL.

The chain's CDR3 is CASSLGAPGFGETQYF. In DNA, the CDR3 is TGTGCCAGCAGCCTGGGGGCTCCGGGTTTTGGGGAGACCCAGTACTTC. The rearrangement links TRBV3-1 to TRBJ2-5; a weak D match, TRBD1 (6 bases). CDR3 length: 16 amino acids. Per the germline V gene, CDR1 is LGHDT and CDR2 is YNNKEL (reference sequence). The ends were cut back, 4 bases at V and 5 bases at J, with 20 bases in the middle.

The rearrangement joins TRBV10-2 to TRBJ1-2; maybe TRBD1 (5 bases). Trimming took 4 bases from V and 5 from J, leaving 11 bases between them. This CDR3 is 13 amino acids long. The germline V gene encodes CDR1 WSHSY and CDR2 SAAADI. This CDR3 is CASSGTFPYGYTF. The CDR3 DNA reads TGCGCCAGCAGTGGGACATTTCCATATGGCTACACCTTC.

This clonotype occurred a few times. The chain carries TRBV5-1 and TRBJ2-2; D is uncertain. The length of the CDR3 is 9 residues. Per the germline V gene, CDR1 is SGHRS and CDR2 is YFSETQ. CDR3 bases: TGCACCATCCTCTATGAGATCTTTTTT. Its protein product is CTILYEIFF.

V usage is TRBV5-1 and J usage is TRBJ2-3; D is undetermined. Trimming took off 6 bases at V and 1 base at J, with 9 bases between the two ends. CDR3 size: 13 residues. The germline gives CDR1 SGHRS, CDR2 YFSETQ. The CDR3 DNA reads TGCGCCAGCACCAGGAAGGGCACAGATACGCAGTATTTT. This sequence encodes CASTRKGTDTQYF.

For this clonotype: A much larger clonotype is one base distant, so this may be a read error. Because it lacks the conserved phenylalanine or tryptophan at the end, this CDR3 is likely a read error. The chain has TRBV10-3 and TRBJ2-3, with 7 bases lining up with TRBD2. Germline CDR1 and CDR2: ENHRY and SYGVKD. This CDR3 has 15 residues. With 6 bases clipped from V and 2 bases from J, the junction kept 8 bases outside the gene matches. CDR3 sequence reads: CAIRSTSDLTDTQYY. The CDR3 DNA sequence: TGTGCCATCAGATCTACTAGCGATCTCACAGATACGCAGTATTAT.

This CDR3 reads CASSFTGTRASNEQFF. The CDR3 DNA follows: TGTGCCAGCAGCTTTACCGGGACTAGAGCTTCCAATGAGCAGTTCTTC. This chain connects TRBV5-5 to TRBJ2-1, with 8 bases identical to TRBD2. Per the germline V gene, CDR1 is SGHKS and CDR2 is YYEKEE (reference sequence). Trimming at V came to 2 bases and at J to 6 bases, leaving 10 bases not matched to a gene. The CDR3 runs 16 residues. The full variable domain, in which reference TRBV5-5 and TRBJ2-1 provide the parts outside the CDR3, is DAGVTQSPTHLIKTRGQQVTLRCSPISGHKSVSWYQQVLGQGPQFIFQYYEKEERGRGNFPDRFSARQFPNYSSELNVNALLLGDSALYLCASSFTGTRASNEQFFGPGTRLTVL.

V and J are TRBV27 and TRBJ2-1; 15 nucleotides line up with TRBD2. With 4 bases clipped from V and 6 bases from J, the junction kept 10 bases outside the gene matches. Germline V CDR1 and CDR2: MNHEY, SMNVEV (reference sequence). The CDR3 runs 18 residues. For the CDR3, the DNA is TGTGCCAGCAGTTGGACTAGCGGGAGGGCCACCGTGACCAATGAGCAGTTCTTC. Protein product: CASSWTSGRATVTNEQFF.

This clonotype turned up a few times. CDR3 region: CSVSLAGPYEQYF. The CDR3 nucleotides read TGCAGTGTAAGTCTAGCGGGACCCTACGAGCAGTACTTC. The chain is built from TRBV20-1 and TRBJ2-7, with TRBD2 identical over 9 bases. The CDR3 extends over 13 amino acids. Germline V gives CDR1 DFQATT, CDR2 SNEGSKA (reference sequence). With V trimmed by 7 bases and J by 2 bases, 6 bases remained unmatched.

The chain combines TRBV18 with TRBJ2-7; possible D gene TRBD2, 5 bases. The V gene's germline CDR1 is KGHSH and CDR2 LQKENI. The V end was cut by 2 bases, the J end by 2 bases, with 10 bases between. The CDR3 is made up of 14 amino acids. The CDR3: CASSPVGAAYEQYF. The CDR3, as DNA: TGTGCCAGCTCACCAGTGGGAGCGGCCTACGAGCAGTACTTC.

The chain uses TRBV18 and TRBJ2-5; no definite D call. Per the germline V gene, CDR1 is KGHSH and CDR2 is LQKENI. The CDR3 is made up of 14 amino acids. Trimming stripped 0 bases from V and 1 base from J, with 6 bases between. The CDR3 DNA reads TGTGCCAGCTCACCACCGGGGATCCAAGAGACCCAGTACTTC. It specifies CASSPPGIQETQYF.

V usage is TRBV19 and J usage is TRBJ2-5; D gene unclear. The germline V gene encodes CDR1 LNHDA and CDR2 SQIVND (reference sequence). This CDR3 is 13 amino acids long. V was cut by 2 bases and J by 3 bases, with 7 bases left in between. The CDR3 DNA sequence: TGTGCCAGTAGTATACATACAGAAGAGACCCAGTACTTC. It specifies CASSIHTEETQYF.

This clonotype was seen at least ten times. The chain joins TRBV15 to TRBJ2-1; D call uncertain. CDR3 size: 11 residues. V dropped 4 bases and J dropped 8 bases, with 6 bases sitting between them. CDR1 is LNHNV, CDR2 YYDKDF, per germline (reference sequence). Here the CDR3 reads CATSKWYEQFF. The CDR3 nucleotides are TGTGCCACCAGCAAGTGGTATGAGCAGTTCTTC.

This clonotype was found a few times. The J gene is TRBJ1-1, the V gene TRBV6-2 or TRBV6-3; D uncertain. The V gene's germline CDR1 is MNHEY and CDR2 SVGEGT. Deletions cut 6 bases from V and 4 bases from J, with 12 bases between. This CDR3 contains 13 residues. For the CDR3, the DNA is TGTGCCAGCAGGGACCGGAGAGCCACTGAAGCTTTCTTT. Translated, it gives CASRDRRATEAFF.

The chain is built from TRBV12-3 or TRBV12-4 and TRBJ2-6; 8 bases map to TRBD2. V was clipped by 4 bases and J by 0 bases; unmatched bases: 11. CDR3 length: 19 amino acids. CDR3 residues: CASSWGRGGNYSGANVLTF. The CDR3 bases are TGTGCCAGCAGTTGGGGACGGGGGGGCAACTACTCTGGGGCCAACGTCCTGACTTTC.

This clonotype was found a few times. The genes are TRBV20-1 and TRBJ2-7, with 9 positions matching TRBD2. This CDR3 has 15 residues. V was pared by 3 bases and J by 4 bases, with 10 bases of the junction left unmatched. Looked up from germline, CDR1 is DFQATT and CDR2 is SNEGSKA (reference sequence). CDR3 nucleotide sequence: TGCAGTGCTAGCACCTTTAGCGGGAGACGATACGAGCAGTACTTC. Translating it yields CSASTFSGRRYEQYF.

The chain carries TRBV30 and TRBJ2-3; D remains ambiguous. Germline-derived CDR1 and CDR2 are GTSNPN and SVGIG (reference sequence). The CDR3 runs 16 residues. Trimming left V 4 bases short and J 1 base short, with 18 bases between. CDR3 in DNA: TGTGCCTGGACAGTCATACATAGCTTGGGCACAGATACGCAGTATTTT. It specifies CAWTVIHSLGTDTQYF.

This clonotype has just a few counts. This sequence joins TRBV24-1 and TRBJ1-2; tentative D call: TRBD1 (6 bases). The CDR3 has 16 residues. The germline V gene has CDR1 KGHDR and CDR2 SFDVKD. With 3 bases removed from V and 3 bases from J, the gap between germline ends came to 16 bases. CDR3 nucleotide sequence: TGTGCCACCAGTGATGGAGGGGGTGCAACTGACTATGGCTACACCTTC. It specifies CATSDGGGATDYGYTF.

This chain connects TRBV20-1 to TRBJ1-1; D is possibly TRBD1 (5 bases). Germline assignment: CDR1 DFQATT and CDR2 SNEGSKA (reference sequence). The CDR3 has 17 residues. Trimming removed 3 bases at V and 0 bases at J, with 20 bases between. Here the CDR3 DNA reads TGCAGTGCTAGCCCTTCCCGGGACGGATTCATGAACACTGAAGCTTTCTTT. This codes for CSASPSRDGFMNTEAFF.

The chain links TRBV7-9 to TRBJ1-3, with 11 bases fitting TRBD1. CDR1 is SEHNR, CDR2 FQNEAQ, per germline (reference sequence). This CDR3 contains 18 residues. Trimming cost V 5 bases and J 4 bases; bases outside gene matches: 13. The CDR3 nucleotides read TGTGCCAGCAGCCCTATCGACAGCGGACAGGGGGCGGGAAACACCATATATTTT. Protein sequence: CASSPIDSGQGAGNTIYF.

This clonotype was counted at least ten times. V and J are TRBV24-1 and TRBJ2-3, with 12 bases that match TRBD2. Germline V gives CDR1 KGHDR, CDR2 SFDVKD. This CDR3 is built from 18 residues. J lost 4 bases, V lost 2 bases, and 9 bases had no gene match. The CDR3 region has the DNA TGTGCCACCAGTGATTCCGTTTTGACTAGCGGGAGTGCAGATACGCAGTATTTT. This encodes CATSDSVLTSGSADTQYF.